The text below deals with one TCR beta chain. Its antigen is currently unknown. These data come from a study of cytomegalovirus exposure and HLA in healthy donors. Study-level information: Earlier findings included approximately 120 million unique TCR beta sequences obtained from some 180 million T cells.

Trimming took 8 bases from V and 5 from J, leaving 12 bases between them. The CDR3 loop spans 12 amino acids. Germline V CDR1 and CDR2: MNHEY, SVGAGI. PCR amplification relied on 60 Vbeta primers (plus 13 Jbeta primers). Profiled with immunoSEQ multiplex PCR; TCRdb holds only in-frame clones, not every one. Of approximately 200,000 clones detected, 75% to 85% appear once; the ten largest clones hold 6.5%. Study outcomes and limitations: According to the study, around 160 TCR beta chains were cytomegalovirus-associated. In a later analysis, TCR beta V- and J-gene trimming showed a link to a missense DCLRE1C variant.

The chain links TRBV6-5 to TRBJ2-5; D is perhaps TRBD1 (6 bases). This sequence was found in a woman aged 45-59 years in good health and CMV-seropositive. The sequenced material came from PBMCs. CDR3 bases: TGTGCCAGCGGACAGCCTCGGGAGACCCAGTACTTC. It is translated as CASGQPRETQYF.